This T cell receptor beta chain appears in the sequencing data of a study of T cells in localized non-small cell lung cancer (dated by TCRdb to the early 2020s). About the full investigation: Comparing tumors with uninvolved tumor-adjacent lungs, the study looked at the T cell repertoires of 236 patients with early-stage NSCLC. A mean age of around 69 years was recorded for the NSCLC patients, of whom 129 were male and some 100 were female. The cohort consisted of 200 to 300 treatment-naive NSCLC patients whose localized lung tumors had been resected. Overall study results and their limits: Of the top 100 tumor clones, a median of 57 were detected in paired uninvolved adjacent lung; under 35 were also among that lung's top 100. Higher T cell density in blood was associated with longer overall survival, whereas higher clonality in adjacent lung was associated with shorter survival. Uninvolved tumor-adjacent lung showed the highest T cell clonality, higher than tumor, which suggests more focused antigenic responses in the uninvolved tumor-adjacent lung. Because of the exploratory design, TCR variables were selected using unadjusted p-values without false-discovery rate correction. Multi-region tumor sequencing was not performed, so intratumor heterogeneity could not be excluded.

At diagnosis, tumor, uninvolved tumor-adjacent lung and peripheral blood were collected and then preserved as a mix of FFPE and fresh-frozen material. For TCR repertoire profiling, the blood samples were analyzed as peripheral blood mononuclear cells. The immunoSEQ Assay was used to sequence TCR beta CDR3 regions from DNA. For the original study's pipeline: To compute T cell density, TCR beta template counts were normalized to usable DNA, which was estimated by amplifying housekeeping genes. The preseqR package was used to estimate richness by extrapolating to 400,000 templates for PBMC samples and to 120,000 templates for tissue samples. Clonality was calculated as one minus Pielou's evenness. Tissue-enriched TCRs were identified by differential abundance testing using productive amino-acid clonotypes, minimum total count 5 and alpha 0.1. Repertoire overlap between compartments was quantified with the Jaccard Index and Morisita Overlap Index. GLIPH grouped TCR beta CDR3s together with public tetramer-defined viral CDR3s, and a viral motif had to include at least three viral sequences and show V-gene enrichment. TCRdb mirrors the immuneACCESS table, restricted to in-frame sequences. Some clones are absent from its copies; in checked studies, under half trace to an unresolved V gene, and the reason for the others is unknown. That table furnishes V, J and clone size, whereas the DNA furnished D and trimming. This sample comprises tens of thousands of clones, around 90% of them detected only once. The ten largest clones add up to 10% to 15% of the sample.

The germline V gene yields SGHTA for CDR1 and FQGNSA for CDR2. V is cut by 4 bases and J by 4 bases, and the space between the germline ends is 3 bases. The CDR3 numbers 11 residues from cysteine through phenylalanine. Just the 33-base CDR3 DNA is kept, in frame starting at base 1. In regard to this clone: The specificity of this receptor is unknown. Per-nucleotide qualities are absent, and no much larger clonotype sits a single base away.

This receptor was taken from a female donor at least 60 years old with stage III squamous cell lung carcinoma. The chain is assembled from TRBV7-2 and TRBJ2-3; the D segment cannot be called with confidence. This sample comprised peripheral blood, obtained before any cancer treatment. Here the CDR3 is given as CASSYADTQYF. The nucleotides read TGTGCCAGCAGCTACGCAGATACGCAGTATTTT.